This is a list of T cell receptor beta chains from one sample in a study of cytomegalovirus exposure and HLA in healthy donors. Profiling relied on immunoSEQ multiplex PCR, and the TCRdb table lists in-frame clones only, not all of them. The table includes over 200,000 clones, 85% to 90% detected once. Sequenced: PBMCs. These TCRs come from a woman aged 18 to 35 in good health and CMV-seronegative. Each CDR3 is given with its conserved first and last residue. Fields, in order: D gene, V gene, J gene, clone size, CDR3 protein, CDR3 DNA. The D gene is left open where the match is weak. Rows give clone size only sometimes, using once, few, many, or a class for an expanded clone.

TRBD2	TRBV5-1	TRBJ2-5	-	CASSLGTSGGLETQYF	TGCGCCAGCAGCTTGGGGACTAGCGGGGGTTTGGAGACCCAGTACTTC
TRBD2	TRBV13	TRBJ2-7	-	CASSFNLAGVSEQYF	TGTGCCAGCAGCTTTAACCTAGCGGGAGTCTCCGAGCAGTACTTC
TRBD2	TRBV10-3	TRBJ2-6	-	CAISPGLAGHSGANVLTF	TGTGCCATCAGTCCAGGACTAGCGGGGCACTCTGGGGCCAACGTCCTGACTTTC
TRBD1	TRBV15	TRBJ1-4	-	CATSRVTGATNEKLFF	TGTGCCACCAGCAGAGTGACAGGGGCAACTAATGAAAAACTGTTTTTT
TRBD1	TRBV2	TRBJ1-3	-	CASRAGTGSGNTIYF	TGTGCCAGCAGGGCCGGGACAGGCTCTGGAAACACCATATATTTT
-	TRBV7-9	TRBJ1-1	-	CASNSLNTEAFF	TGTGCCAGCAATAGCCTGAACACTGAAGCTTTCTTT
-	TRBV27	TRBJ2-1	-	CASNKQGPRPYNEQFF	TGTGCCAGCAACAAACAGGGACCCCGGCCCTACAATGAGCAGTTCTTC
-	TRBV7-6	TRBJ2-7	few	CASSLGAVDEQYF	TGTGCCAGCAGCCTGGGTGCGGTCGACGAGCAGTACTTC
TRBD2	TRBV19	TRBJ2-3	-	CASSTGLAGFTDTQYF	TGTGCCAGTAGTACCGGACTAGCGGGGTTCACAGATACGCAGTATTTT
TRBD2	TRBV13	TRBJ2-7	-	CASSLSPGLAESYEQYF	TGTGCCAGCAGCTTAAGCCCGGGACTAGCGGAATCCTACGAGCAGTACTTC
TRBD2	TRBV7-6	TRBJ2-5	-	CASSFSGGSQETQYF	TGTGCCAGCAGCTTTAGCGGGGGATCCCAAGAGACCCAGTACTTC
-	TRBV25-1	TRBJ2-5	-	CASSELGRQETQYF	TGTGCCAGCAGTGAACTGGGCCGGCAAGAGACCCAGTACTTC
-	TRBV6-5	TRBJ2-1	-	CASSSPRSSEGNEQFF	TGTGCCAGCAGTTCCCCCCGAAGTAGCGAGGGCAATGAGCAGTTCTTC
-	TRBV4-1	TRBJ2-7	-	CASSQDDQGRSYEQYF	TGCGCCAGCAGCCAGGACGACCAGGGGAGATCCTACGAGCAGTACTTC
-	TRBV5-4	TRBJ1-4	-	CASSPSAGLNEKLFF	TGTGCCAGCAGCCCCTCCGCAGGATTAAATGAAAAACTGTTTTTT
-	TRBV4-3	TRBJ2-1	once	CASSREEGLMGEQFF	TGCGCCAGCAGCCGAGAGGAGGGCCTAATGGGTGAGCAGTTCTTC
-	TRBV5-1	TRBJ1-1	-	CASSQRRSGTEAFF	TGCGCCAGCAGCCAGCGGAGGTCGGGCACTGAAGCTTTCTTT
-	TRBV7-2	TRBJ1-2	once	CASSLEVRYYGYTF	TGTGCCAGCAGCTTAGAAGTCAGATACTATGGCTACACCTTC
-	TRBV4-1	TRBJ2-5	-	CASSQEGVEETQYF	TGCGCCAGCAGCCAAGAGGGCGTTGAAGAGACCCAGTACTTC
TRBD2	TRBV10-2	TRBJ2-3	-	CASRGGRTDTQYF	TGCGCCAGCAGGGGAGGGCGCACAGATACGCAGTATTTT
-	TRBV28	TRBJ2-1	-	CASRRDSPYNEQFF	TGTGCCAGCAGGAGAGACTCCCCCTACAATGAGCAGTTCTTC
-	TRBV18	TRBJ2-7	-	CASSPENTYEQYF	TGTGCCAGCTCACCAGAAAACACCTACGAGCAGTACTTC
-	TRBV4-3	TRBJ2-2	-	CASSQEFTEAGELFF	TGCGCCAGCAGCCAGGAATTCACGGAGGCCGGGGAGCTGTTTTTT
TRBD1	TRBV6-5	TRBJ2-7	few	CATSPGGTYEQYF	TGTGCCACCAGCCCAGGGGGTACCTACGAGCAGTACTTC
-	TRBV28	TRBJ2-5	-	CASSSGETSQETQYF	TGTGCCAGCAGTTCCGGGGAGACTAGCCAAGAGACCCAGTACTTC
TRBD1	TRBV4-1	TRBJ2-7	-	CASSFRTGAGEQYF	TGCGCCAGCAGCTTCCGGACAGGGGCAGGTGAGCAGTACTTC
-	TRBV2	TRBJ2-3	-	CASCQGGLADTQYF	TGTGCCAGCTGTCAGGGCGGCTTAGCAGATACGCAGTATTTT
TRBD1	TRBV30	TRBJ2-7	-	CACQGQGPEQYF	TGTGCCTGCCAGGGACAGGGCCCCGAGCAGTACTTC
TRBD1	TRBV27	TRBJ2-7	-	CASSSYFGQGVVHEQYF	TGTGCCAGCAGTTCGTATTTCGGACAGGGGGTGGTCCACGAGCAGTACTTC
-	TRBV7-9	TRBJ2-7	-	CASSPGLTYEQYF	TGTGCCAGCAGCCCGGGACTTACCTACGAGCAGTACTTC
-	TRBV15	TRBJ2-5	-	CATSRDRETQYF	TGTGCCACCAGCAGAGATCGGGAGACCCAGTACTTC
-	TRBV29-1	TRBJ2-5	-	CSVTAYQETQYF	TGCAGCGTGACAGCGTACCAAGAGACCCAGTACTTC
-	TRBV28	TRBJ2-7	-	CASSSRTPTYEQYF	TGTGCCAGCAGTTCCCGGACTCCAACCTACGAGCAGTACTTC
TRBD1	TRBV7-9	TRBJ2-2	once	CASSADRGDSGELFF	TGTGCCAGCAGCGCCGACAGGGGTGATTCCGGGGAGCTGTTTTTT
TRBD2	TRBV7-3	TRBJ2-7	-	CASSVTPGRASYEQYF	TGTGCCAGCAGCGTAACTCCCGGGAGGGCCTCGTACGAGCAGTACTTC
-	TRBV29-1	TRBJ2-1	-	CSVARAIEQFF	TGCAGCGTTGCGCGTGCAATTGAGCAGTTCTTC
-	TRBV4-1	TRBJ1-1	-	CASSQVDRSTEAFF	TGCGCCAGCAGCCAAGTTGATAGAAGCACTGAAGCTTTCTTT
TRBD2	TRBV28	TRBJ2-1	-	CASTSGNHNEQFF	TGTGCCAGCACTAGCGGAAACCACAATGAGCAGTTCTTC
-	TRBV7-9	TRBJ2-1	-	CASRFILEDEQFF	TGTGCCAGCCGCTTTATTCTTGAGGATGAGCAGTTCTTC
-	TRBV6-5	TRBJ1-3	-	CASSQAGDGNTIYF	TGTGCCAGCAGCCAAGCAGGGGATGGAAACACCATATATTTT
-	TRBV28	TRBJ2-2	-	CASRKQGVAGELFF	TGTGCCAGCAGAAAGCAGGGTGTGGCCGGGGAGCTGTTTTTT
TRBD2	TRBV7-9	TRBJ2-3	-	CASSPQTSPDTQYF	TGTGCCAGCAGCCCTCAGACTAGCCCGGATACGCAGTATTTT
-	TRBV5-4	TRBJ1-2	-	CASAIHLTGANYGYTF	TGTGCCAGCGCAATTCACCTGACGGGAGCTAACTATGGCTACACCTTC
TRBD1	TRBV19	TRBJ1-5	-	CASARDRGYFQPQHF	TGTGCCAGTGCCCGGGACAGGGGTTATTTTCAGCCCCAGCATTTT
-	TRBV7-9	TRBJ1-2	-	CASSPSGGVGGYTF	TGTGCCAGCAGCCCCTCTGGGGGGGTAGGTGGCTACACCTTC
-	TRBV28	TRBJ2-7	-	CASSSSGDQYEQYF	TGTGCCAGCAGTTCGTCAGGGGACCAATACGAGCAGTACTTC
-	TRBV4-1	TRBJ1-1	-	CASSPRGGTEAFF	TGCGCCAGCAGCCCAAGGGGGGGCACTGAAGCTTTCTTT
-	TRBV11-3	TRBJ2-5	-	CASSFGNTYQETQYF	TGTGCCAGCAGCTTCGGGAACACCTACCAAGAGACCCAGTACTTC
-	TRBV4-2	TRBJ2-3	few	CASRRGTSTDTQYF	TGTGCCAGCAGACGGGGGACTAGCACAGATACGCAGTATTTT
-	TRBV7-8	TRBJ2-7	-	CASSFLTGTYEQYF	TGTGCCAGCAGCTTTCTGACAGGTACCTACGAGCAGTACTTC
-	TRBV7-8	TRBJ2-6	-	CASSSRQAYRSGANVLTF	TGTGCCAGCAGCTCCCGACAGGCGTACCGCTCTGGGGCCAACGTCCTGACTTTC
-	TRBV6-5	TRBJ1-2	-	CASSYSRGNYGYTF	TGTGCCAGCAGTTACTCGCGGGGGAACTATGGCTACACCTTC
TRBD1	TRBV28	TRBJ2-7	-	CASSSGGTGLYEQYF	TGTGCCAGCAGTTCTGGCGGGACAGGGCTCTACGAGCAGTACTTC
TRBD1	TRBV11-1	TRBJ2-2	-	CASSLERGPNTGELFF	TGTGCCAGCAGCTTAGAGAGGGGGCCGAACACCGGGGAGCTGTTTTTT
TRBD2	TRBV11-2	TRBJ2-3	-	CASSLVLSGLAGASTQYF	TGTGCCAGCAGCTTAGTACTTTCGGGACTAGCGGGAGCGAGTACGCAGTATTTT
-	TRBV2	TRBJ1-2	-	CASSERGGASYGYTF	TGTGCCAGCAGTGAGCGGGGGGGCGCTTCCTATGGCTACACCTTC
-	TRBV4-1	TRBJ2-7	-	CASSQLAGLKYEQYF	TGCGCCAGCAGCCAGCTAGCCGGACTCAAGTACGAGCAGTACTTC